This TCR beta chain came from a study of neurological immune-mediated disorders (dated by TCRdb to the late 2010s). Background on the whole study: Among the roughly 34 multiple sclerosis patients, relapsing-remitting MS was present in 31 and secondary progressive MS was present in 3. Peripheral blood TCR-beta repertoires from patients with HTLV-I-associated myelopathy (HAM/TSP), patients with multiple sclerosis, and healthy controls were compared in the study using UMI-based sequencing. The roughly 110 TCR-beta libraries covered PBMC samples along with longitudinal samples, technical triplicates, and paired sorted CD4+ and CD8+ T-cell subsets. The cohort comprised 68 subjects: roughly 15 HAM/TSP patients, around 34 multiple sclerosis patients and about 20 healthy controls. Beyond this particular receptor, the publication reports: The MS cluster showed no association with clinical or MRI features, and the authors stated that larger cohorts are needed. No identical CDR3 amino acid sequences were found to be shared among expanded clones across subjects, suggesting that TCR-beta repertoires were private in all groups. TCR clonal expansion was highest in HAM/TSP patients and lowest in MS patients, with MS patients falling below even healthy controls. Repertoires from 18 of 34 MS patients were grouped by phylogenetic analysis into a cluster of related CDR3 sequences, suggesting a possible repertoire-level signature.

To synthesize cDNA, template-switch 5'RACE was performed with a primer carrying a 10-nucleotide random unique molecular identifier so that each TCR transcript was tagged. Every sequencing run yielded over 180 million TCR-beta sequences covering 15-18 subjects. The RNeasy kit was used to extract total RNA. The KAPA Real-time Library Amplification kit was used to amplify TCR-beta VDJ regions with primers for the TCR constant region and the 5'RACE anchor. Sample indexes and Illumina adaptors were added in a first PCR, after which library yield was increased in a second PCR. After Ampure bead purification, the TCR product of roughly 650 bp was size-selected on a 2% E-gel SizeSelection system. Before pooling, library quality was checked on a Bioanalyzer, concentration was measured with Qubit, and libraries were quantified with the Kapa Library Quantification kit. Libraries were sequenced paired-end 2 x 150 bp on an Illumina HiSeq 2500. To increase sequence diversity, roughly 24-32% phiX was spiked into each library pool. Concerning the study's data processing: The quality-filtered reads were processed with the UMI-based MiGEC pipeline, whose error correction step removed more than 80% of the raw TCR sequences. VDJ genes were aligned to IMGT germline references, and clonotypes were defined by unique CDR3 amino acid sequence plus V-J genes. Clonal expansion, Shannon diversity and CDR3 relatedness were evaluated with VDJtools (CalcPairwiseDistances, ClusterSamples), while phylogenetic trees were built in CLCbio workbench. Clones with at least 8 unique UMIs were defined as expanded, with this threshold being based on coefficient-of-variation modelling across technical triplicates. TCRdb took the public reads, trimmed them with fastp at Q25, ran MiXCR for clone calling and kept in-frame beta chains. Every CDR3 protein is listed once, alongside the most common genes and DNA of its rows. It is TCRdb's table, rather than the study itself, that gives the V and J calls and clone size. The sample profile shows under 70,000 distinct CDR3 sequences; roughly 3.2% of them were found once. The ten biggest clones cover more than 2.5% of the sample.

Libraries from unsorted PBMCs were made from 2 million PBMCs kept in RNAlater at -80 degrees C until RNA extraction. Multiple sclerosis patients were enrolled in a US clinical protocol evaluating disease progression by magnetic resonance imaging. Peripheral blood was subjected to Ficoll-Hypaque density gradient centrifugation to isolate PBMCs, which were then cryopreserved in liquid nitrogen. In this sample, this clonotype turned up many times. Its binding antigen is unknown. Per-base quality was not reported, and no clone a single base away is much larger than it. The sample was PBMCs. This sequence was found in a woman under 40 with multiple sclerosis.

The CDR3 here reads CASSVGRQGGNTGELFF. The DNA sequence is given as TGTGCCAGCAGCGTAGGAAGGCAGGGTGGGAACACCGGGGAGCTGTTTTTT. This receptor chain uses TRBV9 and TRBJ2-2; TRBD1 is a weak D gene call, 5 bases matching. From the germline V gene, CDR1 is SGDLS and CDR2 is YYNGEE. Taken from cysteine to phenylalanine, the CDR3 has 17 residues. Solely the CDR3 DNA is kept, with 51 bases framed from the first base. The V and J ends are trimmed by 0 bases and 1 base, leaving 13 bases between them.